What follows are 27 T cell receptor beta chains derived from one specimen sequenced in a study of identical twins. TCRdb recomputed calls from the 5' RACE reads with MiXCR, one row per CDR3 protein. The sample has under 250,000 distinct CDR3 sequences; under 10% are singletons. The same specimen was also included in a second study, on yellow fever vaccine responses in identical twins.

Sequenced: memory (CD45RO+) T cells sorted from blood. Source of these receptors: a woman in her late teens or twenties in good health.

The chain joins TRBV30 to TRBJ2-7; 7 bases map to TRBD1. From germline, CDR1 is GTSNPN and CDR2 SVGIG (reference sequence). This CDR3 comprises 11 residues. Unmatched junction bases numbered 1, after V lost 4 bases and J lost 4 bases. For the CDR3, the DNA is TGTGCCTGGAACAGGGGATACGAGCAGTACTTC. It specifies CAWNRGYEQYF.

This clonotype was counted between two and nine times. The rearrangement uses TRBV29-1 and TRBJ1-1, with 8 nucleotides matching TRBD1. After removal of 1 base from V and 5 bases from J, the junction contained 12 bases not matched to a gene. Germline lookup yields CDR1 SQVTM and CDR2 ANQGSEA. The CDR3 consists of 16 residues. CDR3 in DNA: TGCAGCGTTGAAGGGAAATGGACAGGGAAAGGGACTGAAGCTTTCTTT. Translated, it gives CSVEGKWTGKGTEAFF. The full variable domain, its missing parts supplied by reference TRBV29-1 and TRBJ1-1, is SAVISQKPSRDICQRGTSLTIQCQVDSQVTMMFWYRQQPGQSLTLIATANQGSEATYESGFVIDKFPISRPNLTFSTLTVSNMSPEDSSIYLCSVEGKWTGKGTEAFFGQGTRLTVV.

This clonotype was counted a few times. The chain couples TRBV28 to TRBJ2-1; weak D call: TRBD2 (6 bases). This CDR3 comprises 16 residues. CDR1 MDHEN and CDR2 SYDVKM come from the germline V gene. Between the trimmed V and J ends, which lost 2 bases and 1 base, there was a span of 12 bases. CDR3 DNA: TGTGCCAGCAGTTTAGGCGGGAAGCGTTCCTACAATGAGCAGTTCTTC. The encoded protein is CASSLGGKRSYNEQFF.

Ten or more counts support this clonotype. This chain joins TRBV20-1 and TRBJ2-3, with D possibly matching TRBD2 (6 bases). The CDR3 sequence is 16 residues long. Germline-derived CDR1 and CDR2 are DFQATT and SNEGSKA (reference sequence). V lost 1 base, J lost 3 bases, and 17 bases lay in between. CDR3 coding DNA: TGCAGTGCTAGAGCAATAGCGGACGGGGTTACAGATACGCAGTATTTT. Translating gives CSARAIADGVTDTQYF.

The chain carries TRBV30 and TRBJ1-1, with no clear D. The V end was cut by 1 base, the J end by 1 base, with 4 bases between. Germline V lookup: CDR1 GTSNPN, CDR2 SVGIG (reference sequence). CDR3 size: 12 residues. This CDR3 reads CAWSARNTEAFF. CDR3 bases: TGTGCCTGGAGTGCACGGAACACTGAAGCTTTCTTT.

There are a few counts of this clonotype. This chain links TRBV15 with TRBJ2-2, with 7 bases lining up with TRBD2. The CDR3 loop spans 16 amino acids. Germline V gene lookup returns CDR1 LNHNV and CDR2 YYDKDF (reference sequence). V gave up 1 base and J gave up 0 bases; unmatched junction bases: 2. The CDR3 DNA is TGTGCCACCAGCAGAGGAGCGGGAACGAACACCGGGGAGCTGTTTTTT. It specifies CATSRGAGTNTGELFF.

This clonotype was picked up a small number of times. The chain recombines TRBV28 with TRBJ1-5; 7 nucleotides agree with TRBD1. CDR3 length: 13 amino acids. Trimming cost V 6 bases and J 6 bases; bases outside gene matches: 5. Per the germline V gene, CDR1 is MDHEN and CDR2 is SYDVKM. CDR3 sequence (DNA): TGTGCCAGCAGAAGGGGGCTGACTCAGCCCCAGCATTTT. Its protein is CASRRGLTQPQHF.

At least ten counts were recorded for this clonotype. CDR3 nucleotides: TGTGCCAGCAGCCGGGACAGTCTTTATAATTCACCCCTCCACTTT. It translates to CASSRDSLYNSPLHF. This chain links TRBV7-2 with TRBJ1-6, with TRBD1 identical over 7 bases. The CDR3 is 15 residues long. CDR1 and CDR2 from the germline V gene are SGHTA and FQGNSA. The junction had 5 bases not matched to a gene; V was cut back by 5 bases and J by 4 bases.

The chain recombines TRBV20-1 with TRBJ2-7; unclear D gene. CDR1 and CDR2 from the germline V gene are DFQATT and SNEGSKA (reference sequence). Trimming stripped 0 bases from V and 0 bases from J, with 12 bases between. This CDR3 is 15 amino acids long. DNA for the CDR3: TGCAGTGCTAGAGATCTTGGGCCAGGCTCCTACGAGCAGTACTTC. It translates to CSARDLGPGSYEQYF.

At least ten counts were recorded for this clonotype. V usage is TRBV6-5 and J usage is TRBJ1-4, with D unclear. From germline, CDR1 is MNHEY and CDR2 SVGAGI. This CDR3 has 15 amino acids. V was clipped by 4 bases and J by 0 bases, with 9 bases between them. The DNA of the CDR3 is TGTGCCAGCAGTTCGGTGGATGCAACTAATGAAAAACTGTTTTTT. The encoded protein is CASSSVDATNEKLFF.

This clonotype turned up a few times. The genes are TRBV14 and TRBJ1-2, with D possibly matching TRBD1 (5 bases). The CDR3 sequence is 14 residues long. Trimming cost V 1 base and J 8 bases, with 14 bases left between them. Germline loops: CDR1 SGHDN, CDR2 FVKESK. The CDR3: CASSQVEGRRGYTF. The CDR3 DNA follows: TGTGCCAGCAGCCAAGTGGAGGGACGTCGAGGCTACACCTTC.

The gene calls are TRBV11-3 and TRBJ2-7, with 10 bases lining up with TRBD1. Germline lookup yields CDR1 SGHNT and CDR2 YENEEA. This CDR3 region has 15 residues. Trimming took 5 bases from V and 2 from J; bases not matched to a gene: 6. CDR3: CASSPTGTGAYEQYF. The CDR3 bases are TGTGCCAGCAGCCCAACCGGGACAGGGGCCTACGAGCAGTACTTC.

This clonotype was picked up many times. This chain joins TRBV27 and TRBJ1-5; D gene unclear. The CDR3 length is 15 residues. The V end lost 1 base, the J end lost 1 base, and 8 bases lay between the germline ends. Germline V gene data show CDR1 as MNHEY and CDR2 as SMNVEV (reference sequence). The CDR3 sequence is CASSLFTGSNQPQHF. CDR3 nucleotides: TGTGCCAGCAGTTTATTCACGGGGAGCAATCAGCCCCAGCATTTT.

The sample holds many counts of this clonotype. V usage is TRBV24-1 and J usage is TRBJ2-1; possibly TRBD2 for D (6 bases). V lost 4 bases, J lost 7 bases, and 13 bases lay in between. The germline CDR1 and CDR2 sequences are KGHDR and SFDVKD. The CDR3 spans 14 residues. The CDR3 DNA sequence: TGTGCCACCAGTGACCGGAGGGTTATAAATGAGCAGTTCTTC. Residues: CATSDRRVINEQFF.

This clonotype was found many times. The J gene is TRBJ2-1, the V gene TRBV12-3 or TRBV12-4; TRBD2 aligns across 11 bases. V dropped 5 bases and J dropped 13; count of bases not matched to a gene: 10. The CDR3 length is 14 residues. CDR3 bases: TGTGCCAGCAGTCCTCAAGGGACTAGCGGCGGACAGTTCTTC. It translates to CASSPQGTSGGQFF.

This chain connects TRBV20-1 to TRBJ2-1; 10 bases are shared with TRBD2. The CDR3 totals 15 residues. The J segment lost 1 base and the V segment lost 3 bases, leaving 3 bases of the junction unmatched. CDR1 is DFQATT, CDR2 SNEGSKA, per germline (reference sequence). Here the CDR3 reads CSASLAGGSYNEQFF. The CDR3 region has the DNA TGCAGTGCTAGTTTAGCGGGGGGTTCCTACAATGAGCAGTTCTTC.

This clonotype has more than one count but fewer than ten. The chain links TRBV6-1 to TRBJ1-1; D uncertain. V shed 2 bases and J shed 3 bases, with 10 bases lying between them. CDR1 and CDR2 (germline): MNHNS, SASEGT. The CDR3 consists of 14 residues. The CDR3 loop is CASSENLPDTEAFF. The CDR3 DNA is TGTGCCAGCAGTGAAAACCTCCCCGACACTGAAGCTTTCTTT.

This clonotype has more than one count but fewer than ten. The chain links TRBV28 to TRBJ2-7, with 11 bases identical to TRBD2. The CDR3 totals 13 residues. CDR1 is MDHEN and CDR2 is SYDVKM in the germline V gene. J lost 2 bases, V lost 9 bases, and 3 bases had no gene match. CDR3 DNA sequence: TGTGCCAGTCGTAGCGGGGGGGCCTACGAGCAGTACTTC. Encoded protein: CASRSGGAYEQYF.

This clonotype turned up a few times. The J gene is TRBJ2-6, the V gene TRBV7-2; TRBD2 might be the D (6 bases). Germline lookup yields CDR1 SGHTA and CDR2 FQGNSA. The V gene lost 0 bases and the J gene lost 0 bases, with 9 bases spanning the gap. CDR3 length equals 17 residues. For the CDR3, the DNA is TGTGCCAGCAGCTTAGCGGGGGGTGACTCTGGGGCCAACGTCCTGACTTTC. Its translation: CASSLAGGDSGANVLTF.

This clonotype occurred a few times. The rearrangement joins TRBV15 to TRBJ1-5; D not certain. The CDR3 extends over 14 amino acids. V lost 4 bases and J 5 bases, leaving 12 bases between the germline ends. Germline CDR1 is LNHNV and CDR2 is YYDKDF (reference sequence). The CDR3 loop is CATSKGGSYQPQHF. As DNA, the CDR3 is TGTGCCACCAGCAAAGGAGGGAGCTATCAGCCCCAGCATTTT.

Comment on this clonotype: The junction and the germline gene differ at one end; a read error may be behind it. In nucleotides, the CDR3 is TGTGCTAGCAGCCAAAGGACTAGCGGGGCTAACACCGGGGAGCTGTTTTTT. Encoded protein: CASSQRTSGANTGELFF. The genes are TRBV7-7 and TRBJ2-2, with 12 bases identical to TRBD2. The germline gives CDR1 SSHAT, CDR2 FNYEAQ (reference sequence). The CDR3 consists of 17 residues.

This clonotype was counted at least ten times. The CDR3 DNA is TGTGCCAGCAGTTCAGGCGAGACCCAGTACTTC. It specifies CASSSGETQYF. This chain uses TRBV28 with TRBJ2-5; no clear D. Trimming took off 4 bases at V and 5 bases at J, with 5 bases between the two ends. Germline CDR1 is MDHEN and CDR2 is SYDVKM. This CDR3 spans 11 amino acids.

The CDR3 sequence is CAISGRLAGYNEQFF. In nucleotides, the CDR3 is TGTGCCATCAGTGGACGACTAGCGGGATATAATGAGCAGTTCTTC. The chain joins TRBV10-3 to TRBJ2-1; 11 bases map to TRBD2. The germline V gene has CDR1 ENHRY and CDR2 SYGVKD. The CDR3 has 15 amino acids. V gave up 4 bases and J gave up 7 bases; unmatched junction bases: 6.

In its sample, this clonotype was seen many times. V and J are TRBV6-2 or TRBV6-3 and TRBJ2-1; D not resolved. There are 11 residues in the CDR3. Germline CDR1 MNHEY, CDR2 SVGEGT. The V and J ends lost 5 bases and 5 bases respectively, with 4 bases between them. The CDR3 spells CASSRNNEQFF. The DNA for the CDR3 is TGTGCCAGCAGTCGCAACAATGAGCAGTTCTTC.

This chain joins TRBV10-3 and TRBJ1-3, with D possibly matching TRBD1 (6 bases). V lost 9 bases and J 2 bases, leaving 11 bases between the germline ends. The CDR3 runs 13 residues. Germline V gives CDR1 ENHRY, CDR2 SYGVKD. In DNA, the CDR3 is TGTGCCATTCTCAGGGGCCCTGGAAACACCATATATTTT. Translated, it gives CAILRGPGNTIYF.

The CDR3 loop reads CASNSGTGGFRLYEQYF. DNA of the CDR3: TGCGCCAGTAACTCCGGGACAGGGGGCTTTAGGCTTTACGAGCAGTACTTC. The chain carries TRBV5-1 and TRBJ2-7, with TRBD1 matching 12 bases. Germline V gene lookup returns CDR1 SGHRS and CDR2 YFSETQ. V dropped 8 bases and J dropped 4; count of bases not matched to a gene: 16. The CDR3 loop spans 17 amino acids.

This clonotype appeared a few times. The J gene is TRBJ1-5, the V gene TRBV3-1, with D unresolved. Germline-derived CDR1 and CDR2 are LGHDT and YNNKEL (reference sequence). This CDR3 region has 13 residues. V gave up 4 bases and J gave up 7 bases, with 11 bases separating them. CDR3 amino acids: CASSPGLGQPQHF. The CDR3 region has the DNA TGTGCCAGCAGCCCGGGCTTAGGGCAGCCCCAGCATTTT. Variable domain in full (rest from reference TRBV3-1 and TRBJ1-5): DTAVSQTPKYLVTQMGNDKSIKCEQNLGHDTMYWYKQDSKKFLKIMFSYNNKELIINETVPNRFSPKSPDKAHLNLHINSLELGDSAVYFCASSPGLGQPQHFGDGTRLSIL.